This TCR beta chain stems from a study of cytomegalovirus exposure and HLA in healthy donors. Study-level background: Falling in the Caucasian-associated ancestry cluster were 81% of under 500 genotyped donors.

This clone came up a few times. Its specificity is not known. Donors were ostensibly healthy at sampling, although undocumented immune exposures were probable. Findings and limits, study-wide: The investigators catalogued 150 to 200 TCR beta chains as cytomegalovirus-associated. In an earlier analysis, productive rearrangement rates for most beta V segments clustered near 87% or 30%.

This PCR relied on a set of 60 Vbeta primers and 13 Jbeta primers. This table comes from immunoSEQ multiplex PCR, and its TCRdb copy is limited to in-frame clones, with some not included. The table has about 150,000 clones, around 75% seen once. Unmatched junction bases numbered 9, after V lost 3 bases and J lost 3 bases. There are 16 residues in the CDR3. Germline lookup yields CDR1 WNHNN and CDR2 SYGVQD (reference sequence). This chain connects TRBV10-1 to TRBJ2-7; 9 bases line up with TRBD1. Sequencing input: PBMCs. The clonotype comes from a woman in her thirties in good health and CMV-seronegative. In nucleotides, the CDR3 is TGCGCCAGCAGTGATATCGCTCCGGGACAGGGCTACGAGCAGTACTTC. Protein sequence: CASSDIAPGQGYEQYF.